Below, 18 T cell receptor beta chains from the same sample are listed, as sequenced in a study of blood T cell repertoires in COVID-19. Some clones are missing from TCRdb's copy, which holds only in-frame ones; the method was immunoSEQ multiplex PCR. The table lists fewer than 120,000 clones, about 80% of them singletons. Input material: peripheral blood. These receptors originate from a woman of 80 years or more with acute or convalescent COVID-19.

For the CDR3, the DNA is TGCGCCAGCAGCCAGGACGGCGGACAGACTATTAATGAAAAACTGTTTTTT. It specifies CASSQDGGQTINEKLFF. This chain connects TRBV4-1 to TRBJ1-4, with D possibly matching TRBD1 (6 bases). Trimming stripped 3 bases from V and 4 bases from J, with 18 bases between. This CDR3 spans 17 amino acids. Germline V gene data show CDR1 as MGHRA and CDR2 as YSYEKL.

This chain connects TRBV9 to TRBJ2-3; TRBD2 agrees at 9 bases. In germline, CDR1 is SGDLS, CDR2 YYNGEE. Trimming took 4 bases from V and 2 from J; bases not matched to a gene: 8. The CDR3 consists of 16 residues. The CDR3 spells CASSTLSGRNTDTQYF. DNA of the CDR3: TGTGCCAGCAGCACCCTTAGCGGGAGAAACACAGATACGCAGTATTTT. Complete variable domain (other parts from reference TRBV9 and TRBJ2-3): DSGVTQTPKHLITATGQRVTLRCSPRSGDLSVYWYQQSLDQGLQFLIQYYNGEERAKGNILERFSAQQFPDLHSELNLSSLELGDSALYFCASSTLSGRNTDTQYFGPGTRLTVL.

The rearrangement uses TRBV19 and TRBJ1-4; D unclear. Looked up from germline, CDR1 is LNHDA and CDR2 is SQIVND (reference sequence). This CDR3 comprises 13 residues. Trimming shortened V by 6 bases and J by 4 bases, and 9 bases separated the two germline ends. In DNA, the CDR3 is TGTGCCAGTAGGATTGCGAATAATGAAAAACTGTTTTTT. Residues: CASRIANNEKLFF.

The gene calls are TRBV7-9 and TRBJ1-5, with D maybe TRBD1 (6 bases). Between the trimmed V and J ends, which lost 2 bases and 4 bases, there was a span of 24 bases. From germline, CDR1 is SEHNR and CDR2 FQNEAQ (reference sequence). This CDR3 comprises 19 residues. This CDR3 is CASSLSNKATGTSNQPQHF. As DNA, the CDR3 is TGTGCCAGCAGCTTATCAAATAAAGCGACCGGGACAAGTAATCAGCCCCAGCATTTT.

Only one count was recorded for this clone. V and J are TRBV7-2 and TRBJ2-4, with a weak D call TRBD1 (6 bases). The ends were cut back, 2 bases at V and 7 bases at J, with 6 bases in the middle. This CDR3 is 12 amino acids long. The germline CDR1 and CDR2 sequences are SGHTA and FQGNSA. The CDR3 DNA sequence: TGTGCCAGCAGCTTAACAGGGAACATTCAGTACTTC. Amino acid sequence: CASSLTGNIQYF.

The chain has TRBV5-1 and TRBJ1-2; 10 bases are a match to TRBD1. Per the germline V gene, CDR1 is SGHRS and CDR2 is YFSETQ. The CDR3 loop spans 17 amino acids. V dropped 0 bases and J dropped 7; count of bases not matched to a gene: 12. The CDR3 sequence is CASSLDYWTGGQFGYTF. CDR3 sequence (DNA): TGCGCCAGCAGCTTGGACTACTGGACAGGGGGTCAGTTTGGCTACACCTTC. The whole variable domain, filled in from reference TRBV5-1 and TRBJ1-2, reads KAGVTQTPRYLIKTRGQQVTLSCSPISGHRSVSWYQQTPGQGLQFLFEYFSETQRNKGNFPGRFSGRQFSNSRSEMNVSTLELGDSALYLCASSLDYWTGGQFGYTFGSGTRLTVV.

CDR3 DNA: TGTGCCAGCAGATCCCCCGGGGGGGAAACTAGCTACACCTTC. Its translation: CASRSPGGETSYTF. The V call is TRBV6-5, the J call TRBJ1-2, with TRBD1 as a possible D gene (5 bases). Trimming shortened V by 6 bases and J by 9 bases, and 20 bases separated the two germline ends. The CDR3 runs 14 residues. Germline CDR1 reads MNHEY; CDR2 reads SVGAGI.

This chain connects TRBV10-3 to TRBJ1-5; D not resolved. CDR3 length: 13 amino acids. V lost 7 bases to trimming and J lost 7 bases, with 14 bases between them. Germline loops: CDR1 ENHRY, CDR2 SYGVKD. CDR3 in amino acids: CAINSGSEQPQHF. For the CDR3, the DNA is TGTGCCATCAATTCGGGGTCCGAGCAGCCCCAGCATTTT.

V is TRBV5-1 and J is TRBJ1-6; D uncertain. Germline V CDR1 and CDR2: SGHRS, YFSETQ. Trimming shortened V by 8 bases and J by 10 bases, and 7 bases separated the two germline ends. CDR3 length: 10 residues. The CDR3 is CARGLSPLHF. For the CDR3, the DNA is TGCGCCAGGGGCCTCTCACCCCTCCACTTT.

The CDR3 coding sequence is TGTGCCAGCAGTCTTAACACCGGGGAGCAGTTCTTC. Protein product: CASSLNTGEQFF. The V call is TRBV6-5, the J call TRBJ2-1; D uncertain. The germline V gene has CDR1 MNHEY and CDR2 SVGAGI. This CDR3 is built from 12 residues. Trimming removed 5 bases from V and 10 bases from J, with 12 bases in between.

This sequence joins TRBV28 and TRBJ2-1; D is possibly TRBD2 (6 bases). The V gene lost 8 bases and the J gene lost 8 bases, with 19 bases spanning the gap. Germline V gene data show CDR1 as MDHEN and CDR2 as SYDVKM. The CDR3 totals 14 residues. The CDR3 loop is CASGTGLHLYEQFF. The CDR3 DNA follows: TGTGCCAGCGGTACGGGACTTCACCTCTATGAGCAGTTCTTC.

This clone appeared a few times. V usage is TRBV19 and J usage is TRBJ2-5, with TRBD2 identical over 13 bases. CDR3 size: 18 residues. Germline assignment: CDR1 LNHDA and CDR2 SQIVND (reference sequence). J lost 3 bases, V lost 3 bases, and 10 bases had no gene match. The CDR3 DNA reads as TGTGCCAGTAGTATTACCCCTACTAGCGGGAGGGCGGAAGAGACCCAGTACTTC. It translates to CASSITPTSGRAEETQYF.

This clone was counted once. The chain has TRBV2 and TRBJ1-5; the D is unclear. The CDR3 is 13 residues long. V lost 5 bases and J 5 bases, leaving 10 bases between the germline ends. Germline V gene lookup returns CDR1 SNHLY and CDR2 FYNNEI. The CDR3 DNA reads as TGTGCCAGCAGTACCCAATCGGATCAGCCCCAGCATTTT. It yields the protein CASSTQSDQPQHF.

The rearrangement joins TRBV2 to TRBJ2-3; D is undetermined. With 8 bases removed from V and 2 bases from J, the gap between germline ends came to 11 bases. CDR3 length: 13 residues. Germline assignment: CDR1 SNHLY and CDR2 FYNNEI. The chain's CDR3 is CASGLEHTDTQYF. The CDR3 region has the DNA TGTGCCAGCGGGCTCGAACACACAGATACGCAGTATTTT.

The genes are TRBV10-3 and TRBJ2-2, with TRBD2 identical over 8 bases. CDR3 length: 15 residues. Losses at the gene ends were 2 bases for V and 1 base for J; bases not matched to a gene: 0. Looked up from germline, CDR1 is ENHRY and CDR2 is SYGVKD. The CDR3 reads CAISELAGNTGELFF. In DNA form, the CDR3 reads TGTGCCATCAGTGAGCTAGCGGGGAACACCGGGGAGCTGTTTTTT.

This clone was found once. V usage is TRBV25-1 and J usage is TRBJ2-1; D is possibly TRBD1 (6 bases). Trimming removed 6 bases at V and 9 bases at J, with 18 bases between. Germline lookup yields CDR1 MGHDK and CDR2 SYGVNS. CDR3 size: 14 residues. The CDR3: CASSFASLRGEQFF. For the CDR3, the DNA is TGTGCCAGCAGCTTTGCGTCCCTCAGGGGTGAGCAGTTCTTC. The full variable domain, with the rest looked up from reference TRBV25-1 and TRBJ2-1, is EADIYQTPRYLVIGTGKKITLECSQTMGHDKMYWYQQDPGMELHLIHYSYGVNSTEKGDLSSESTVSRIRTEHFPLTLESARPSHTSQYLCASSFASLRGEQFFGPGTRLTVL.

In this sample, this clone turned up a few times. The rearrangement joins TRBV6-5 to TRBJ2-7; 11 nucleotides match TRBD1. Losses at the gene ends were 7 bases for V and 6 bases for J; bases not matched to a gene: 5. CDR1 is MNHEY, CDR2 SVGAGI, per germline. The CDR3 totals 13 residues. This chain's CDR3 is CASNRDRGSEQYF. CDR3 sequence (DNA): TGTGCCAGCAATCGGGACAGGGGGTCCGAGCAGTACTTC.

The V call is TRBV27, the J call TRBJ2-2; perhaps TRBD2 as D (5 bases). CDR1 and CDR2 from the germline V gene are MNHEY and SMNVEV (reference sequence). CDR3 length: 16 residues. Trimming cost V 4 bases and J 5 bases, with 17 bases left between them. The CDR3 region is CASSSSGNILTGELFF. DNA for the CDR3: TGTGCCAGCAGTTCCTCGGGGAATATCCTGACCGGGGAGCTGTTTTTT.